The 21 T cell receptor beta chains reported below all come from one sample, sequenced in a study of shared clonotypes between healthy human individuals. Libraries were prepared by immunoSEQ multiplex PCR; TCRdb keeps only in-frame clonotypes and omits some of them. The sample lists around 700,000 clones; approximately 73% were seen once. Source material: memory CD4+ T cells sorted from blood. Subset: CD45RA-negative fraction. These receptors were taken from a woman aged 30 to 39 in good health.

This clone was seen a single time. DNA of the CDR3: TGTGCCAGCAGTTTGGGGACAATCGGCACAGATACGCAGTATTTT. This gives the protein CASSLGTIGTDTQYF. J is TRBJ2-3 and V is TRBV28; a possible D gene is TRBD1 (6 bases). CDR3 length: 15 residues. Germline V gives CDR1 MDHEN, CDR2 SYDVKM. V lost 3 bases and J 1 base, leaving 11 bases between the germline ends.

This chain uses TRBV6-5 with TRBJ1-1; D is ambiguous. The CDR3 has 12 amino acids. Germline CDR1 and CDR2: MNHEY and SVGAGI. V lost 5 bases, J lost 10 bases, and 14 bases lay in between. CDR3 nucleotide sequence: TGTGCCAGCAGTCCGCGGTACGGGCGAGCTTTCTTT. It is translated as CASSPRYGRAFF.

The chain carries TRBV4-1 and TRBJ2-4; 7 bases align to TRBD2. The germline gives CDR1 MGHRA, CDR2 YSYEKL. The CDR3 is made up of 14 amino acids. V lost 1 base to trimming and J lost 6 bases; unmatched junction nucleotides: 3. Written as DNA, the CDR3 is TGCGCCAGCAGCCAAGGGGGCGGGGGAAACATTCAGTACTTC. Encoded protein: CASSQGGGGNIQYF.

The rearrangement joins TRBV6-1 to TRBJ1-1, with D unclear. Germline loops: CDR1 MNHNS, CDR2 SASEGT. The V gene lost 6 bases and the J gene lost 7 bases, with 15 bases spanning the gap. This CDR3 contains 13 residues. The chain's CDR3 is CASRDDTNLEAFF. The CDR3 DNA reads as TGTGCCAGCAGAGATGACACAAATCTTGAAGCTTTCTTT.

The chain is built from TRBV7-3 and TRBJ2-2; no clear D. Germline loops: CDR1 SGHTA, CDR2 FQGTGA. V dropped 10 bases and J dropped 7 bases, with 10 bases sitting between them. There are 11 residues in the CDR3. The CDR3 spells CATSRGGELFF. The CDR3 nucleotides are TGTGCCACCTCACGTGGCGGGGAGCTGTTTTTT.

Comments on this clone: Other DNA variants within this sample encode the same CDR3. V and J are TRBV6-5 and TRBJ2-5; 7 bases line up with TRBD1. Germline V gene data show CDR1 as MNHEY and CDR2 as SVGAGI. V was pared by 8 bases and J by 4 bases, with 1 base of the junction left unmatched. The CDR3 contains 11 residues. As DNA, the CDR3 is TGTGCCAGCGCAGGGGGAGAGACCCAGTACTTC. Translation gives CASAGGETQYF.

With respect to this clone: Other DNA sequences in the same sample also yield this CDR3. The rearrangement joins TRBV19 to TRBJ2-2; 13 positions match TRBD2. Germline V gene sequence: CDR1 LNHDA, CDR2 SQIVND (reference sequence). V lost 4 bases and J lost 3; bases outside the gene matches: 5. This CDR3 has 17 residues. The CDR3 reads CASSRTSGSADTGELFF. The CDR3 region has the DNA TGTGCCAGTAGTAGGACTAGCGGGAGCGCTGACACCGGGGAGCTGTTTTTT.

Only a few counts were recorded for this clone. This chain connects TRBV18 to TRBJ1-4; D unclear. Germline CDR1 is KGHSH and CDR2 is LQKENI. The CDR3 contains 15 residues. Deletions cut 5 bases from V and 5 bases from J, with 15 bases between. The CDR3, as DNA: TGTGCCAGCTCAGCCGACCGAGCCTTGAATGAAAAACTGTTTTTT. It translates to CASSADRALNEKLFF.

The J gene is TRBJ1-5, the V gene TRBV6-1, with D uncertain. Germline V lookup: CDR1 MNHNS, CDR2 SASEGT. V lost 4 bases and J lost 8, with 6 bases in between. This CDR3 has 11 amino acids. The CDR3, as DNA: TGTGCCAGCAGTGTGAGGGAGCCCCAGCATTTT. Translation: CASSVREPQHF.

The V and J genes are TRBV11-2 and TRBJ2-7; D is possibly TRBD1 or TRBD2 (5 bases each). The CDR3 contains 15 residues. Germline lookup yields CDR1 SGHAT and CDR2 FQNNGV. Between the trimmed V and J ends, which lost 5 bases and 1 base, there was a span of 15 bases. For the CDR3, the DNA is TGTGCCAGCAGCCTCCCCGGGACGGCATCCTACGAGCAGTACTTC. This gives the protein CASSLPGTASYEQYF.

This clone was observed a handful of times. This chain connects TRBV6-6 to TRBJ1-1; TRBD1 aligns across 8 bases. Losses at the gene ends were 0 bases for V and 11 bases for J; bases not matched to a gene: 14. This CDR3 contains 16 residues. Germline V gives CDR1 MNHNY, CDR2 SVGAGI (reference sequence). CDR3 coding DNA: TGTGCCAGCAGTTACTCGTCCCAGGGGGCCGGCGGTAGGGCTTTCTTT. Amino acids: CASSYSSQGAGGRAFF.

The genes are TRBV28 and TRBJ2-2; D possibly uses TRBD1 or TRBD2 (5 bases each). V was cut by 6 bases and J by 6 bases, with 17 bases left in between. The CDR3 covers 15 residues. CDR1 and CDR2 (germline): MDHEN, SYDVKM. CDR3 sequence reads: CASSPRRGPPGELFF. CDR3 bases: TGTGCCAGCAGCCCGCGCCGGGGCCCTCCCGGGGAGCTGTTTTTT.

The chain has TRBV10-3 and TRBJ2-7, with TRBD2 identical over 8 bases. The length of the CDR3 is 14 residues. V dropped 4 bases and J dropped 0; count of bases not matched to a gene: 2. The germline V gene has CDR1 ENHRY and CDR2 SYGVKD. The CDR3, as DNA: TGTGCCATCAGTGTTAGCGGGACCTCCTACGAGCAGTACTTC. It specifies CAISVSGTSYEQYF.

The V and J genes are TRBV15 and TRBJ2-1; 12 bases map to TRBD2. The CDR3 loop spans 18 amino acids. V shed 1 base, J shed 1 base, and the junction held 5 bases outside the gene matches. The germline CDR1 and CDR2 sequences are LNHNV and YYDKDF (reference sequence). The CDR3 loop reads CATSRATSGRRSYNEQFF. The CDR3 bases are TGTGCCACCAGCAGAGCCACTAGCGGGAGGAGGTCCTACAATGAGCAGTTCTTC.

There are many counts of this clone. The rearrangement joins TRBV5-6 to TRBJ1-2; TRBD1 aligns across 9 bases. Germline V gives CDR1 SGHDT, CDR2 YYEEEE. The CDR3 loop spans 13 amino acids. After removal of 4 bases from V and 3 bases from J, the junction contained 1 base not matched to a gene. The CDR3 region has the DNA TGTGCCAGCAGCACAGGGGGCTACTATGGCTACACCTTC. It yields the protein CASSTGGYYGYTF.

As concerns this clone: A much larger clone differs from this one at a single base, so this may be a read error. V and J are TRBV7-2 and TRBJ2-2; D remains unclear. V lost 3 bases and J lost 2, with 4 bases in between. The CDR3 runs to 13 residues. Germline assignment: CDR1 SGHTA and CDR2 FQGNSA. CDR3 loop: CASSLGNTGELFF. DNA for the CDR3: TGTGCCAGCAGCTTGGGAAACACCGGGGAGCTGTTTTTT.

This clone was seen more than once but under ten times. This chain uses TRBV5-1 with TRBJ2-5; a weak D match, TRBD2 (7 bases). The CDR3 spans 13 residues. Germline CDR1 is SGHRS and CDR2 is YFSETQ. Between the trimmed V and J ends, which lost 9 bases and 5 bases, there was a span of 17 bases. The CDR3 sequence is CATRGGDMETQYF. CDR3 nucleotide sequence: TGCGCCACCAGGGGAGGGGATATGGAGACCCAGTACTTC.

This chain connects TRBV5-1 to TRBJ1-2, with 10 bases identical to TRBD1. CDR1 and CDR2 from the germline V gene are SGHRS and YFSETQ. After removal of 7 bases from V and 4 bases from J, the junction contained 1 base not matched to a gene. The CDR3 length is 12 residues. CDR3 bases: TGCGCCAGCGGACAGGGGGGCTATGGCTACACCTTC. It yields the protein CASGQGGYGYTF.

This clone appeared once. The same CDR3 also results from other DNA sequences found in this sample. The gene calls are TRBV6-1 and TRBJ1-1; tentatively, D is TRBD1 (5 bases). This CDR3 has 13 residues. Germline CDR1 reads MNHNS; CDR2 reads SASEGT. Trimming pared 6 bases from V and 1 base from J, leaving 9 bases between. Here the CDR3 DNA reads TGTGCCAGCAGACTTCAGGGGAACACTGAAGCTTTCTTT. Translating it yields CASRLQGNTEAFF.

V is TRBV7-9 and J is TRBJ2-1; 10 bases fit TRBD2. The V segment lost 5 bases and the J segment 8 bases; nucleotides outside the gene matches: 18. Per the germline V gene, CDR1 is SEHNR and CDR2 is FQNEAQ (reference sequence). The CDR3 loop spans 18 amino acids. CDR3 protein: CASSLHLLAGTLLDEQFF. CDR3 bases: TGTGCCAGCAGCCTACACCTACTAGCGGGGACCCTGTTAGATGAGCAGTTCTTC.

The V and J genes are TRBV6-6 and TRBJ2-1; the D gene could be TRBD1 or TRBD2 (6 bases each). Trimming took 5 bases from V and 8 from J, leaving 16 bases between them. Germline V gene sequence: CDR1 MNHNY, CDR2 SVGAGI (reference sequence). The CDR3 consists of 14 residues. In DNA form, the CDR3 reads TGTGCCAGCAGTCCTCCGGGGGCGAGCGATGAGCAGTTCTTC. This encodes CASSPPGASDEQFF.